This TCR beta chain was identified during a study of PD-L1 blockade in urothelial cancer (dated by TCRdb to 2015 to 2018). Study-level background: All patients started therapy around 2014 and received atezolizumab 1,200 mg intravenously every 3 weeks. About 90% of the roughly 29 patients were identified as males with urothelial cancer of bladder origin, and a prior smoking history was reported by 18 of 29 patients. An ECOG performance status of 0 or 1 was recorded for the patients, and 0 to 3 prior chemotherapy regimens had been received by the patients. Blood samples were analyzed at 3 weeks after treatment start (second dose) and at 6 weeks after treatment start. Blood samples yielded a median of about 150,000 T cells and around 83,000 unique TCRs, with median clonality roughly 0.085. An exploratory multi-omic analysis was conducted of the somatic, immune and clinical correlates of response to PD-L1 blockade with atezolizumab in urothelial cancer. Pretreatment tumor samples and matched peripheral blood, collected serially before and after atezolizumab treatment, underwent TCR sequencing. Durable clinical benefit was defined as a progression-free survival longer than 6 months, and TCR features were additionally tested against progression-free survival and overall survival. Whole exome sequencing and RNA sequencing of pretreatment tumors were performed alongside TCR sequencing in the same patients. Nine or ten patients reached durable clinical benefit, while roughly 22 patients did not. Pretreatment blood TCR-seq was available for under 35 patients, at least one posttreatment blood collection was obtained for about 24 patients, and tumor TCR-seq was available for about 24 patients.

Reading the germline V gene gives CDR1 MNHEY and CDR2 SVGAGI. Including cysteine and phenylalanine, the CDR3 has 14 amino acids. Only the CDR3 part of the read is kept: 42 bases, read in frame from the first base. The germline ends are 9 bases apart after V is trimmed by 5 bases and J by 0 bases. Interpreted using the paper, the time point label stands for: peripheral blood 6 weeks after treatment start. The cohort included about 27 patients with locally advanced or metastatic urothelial carcinoma who were treated at Memorial Sloan Kettering on a trial protocol. Peripheral blood mononuclear cells were collected pretreatment and during treatment, with between 1 and 8 total time points per patient. The Qiagen DNeasy Blood extraction kit was used to purify genomic DNA from total PBMCs and from tumor samples. PBMCs were collected pretreatment and during treatment, and were isolated and stored as previously described.

Study-wide findings and limitations: Improved progression-free and overall survival was associated with having pretreatment peripheral blood TCR clonality below the median. At 3 weeks after the start of treatment, tumor-associated TCR clones in peripheral blood had expanded more in patients with durable benefit (n ≈ 24, p = 0.022). Small sample size (n of about 30) and many exploratory analyses mean the results are intended to be hypothesis-generating.

Synthetic TCR analog templates were spiked into each PCR to estimate absolute template abundance from read counts. TCRbeta CDR3 regions were amplified from genomic DNA with bias-controlled V and J gene primers using the immunoSEQ assay. Sequencing of rearranged TCRbeta segments was done at approximately 20X coverage. The study's own analysis went as follows. Sequencing errors were corrected by clustering and CDR3s were annotated against IMGT to assign V, D and J genes. Only productive TCRbeta rearrangements were used in downstream analyses, excluding out-of-frame or stop-codon sequences. Clonality was calculated as one minus the Shannon entropy normalized by the log of the number of unique productive sequences. Clones differing between time points or between blood and tumor were identified using Fisher's exact test with Benjamini-Hochberg correction, with an adjusted p below 0.01 applied as the threshold. As stored in TCRdb, this immuneACCESS dataset retains in-frame rearrangements with V and J assigned. A fraction of the clones does not appear; measured against another copy, unresolved V genes explain less than half of the discrepancy, and the remainder lacks a known reason. The V and J calls and the clone size are those of that table, but D and trimming were determined from the DNA. Here the sample has some 120,000 clones; under 95% occur a single time. 3% to 4.5% of the sample lies in the top ten.

Comments on this clone: Its cognate antigen has yet to be identified. The record has no base qualities; no much larger clone is one base away.

Recombination connected TRBV6-5 to TRBJ2-3; tentative D gene TRBD1, with 5 bases matching. The origin of this receptor is a man in his sixties with urothelial cancer. The material was PBMCs, obtained around atezolizumab (anti-PD-L1) treatment. The DNA reads as follows: TGTGCCAGCAGTCCGACAGCTAGCACAGATACGCAGTATTTT. This encodes CASSPTASTDTQYF.